Listed here are 29 T cell receptor beta chains from one sample, sequenced in a study of blood T cell repertoires in COVID-19. Clones were read by immunoSEQ multiplex PCR, and TCRdb kept only the in-frame ones, dropping some. The sample includes around 150,000 clones, 75% to 85% of them seen just once. The sample consisted of peripheral blood. Every receptor here comes from a woman aged 45-65 years in a cohort sampled during active or convalescent COVID-19.

This chain links TRBV7-3 with TRBJ2-2, with 7 positions matching TRBD1. V lost 8 bases to trimming and J lost 7 bases; unmatched junction nucleotides: 7. The CDR3 runs to 13 residues. Germline values: CDR1 SGHTA, CDR2 FQGTGA. CDR3 sequence reads: CASGRGRGGELFF. Written as DNA, the CDR3 is TGTGCCAGCGGTAGGGGGCGTGGCGGGGAGCTGTTTTTT.

The V gene is TRBV12-3 or TRBV12-4, the J gene TRBJ1-6; D perhaps matches TRBD1 (5 bases). The CDR3 length is 13 residues. Trimming shortened V by 2 bases and J by 9 bases, and 8 bases separated the two germline ends. For the CDR3, the DNA is TGTGCCAGCAGTTTATTGACAGTTTCACCCCTCCACTTT. This codes for CASSLLTVSPLHF.

The chain is built from TRBV10-3 and TRBJ2-3, with TRBD2 matching over 11 bases. The CDR3 is 16 residues long. V gave up 11 bases and J gave up 6 bases; unmatched junction bases: 16. Germline loops: CDR1 ENHRY, CDR2 SYGVKD. The CDR3 nucleotides read TGTGCCTCCACCCTGGAAGGTAGCGGGGGGGAGGATACGCAGTATTTT. This sequence encodes CASTLEGSGGEDTQYF.

V gene TRBV6-5 combines with J gene TRBJ2-2; 9 nucleotides line up with TRBD2. Germline-derived CDR1 and CDR2 are MNHEY and SVGAGI. The CDR3 totals 16 residues. The ends lost 0 bases at V and 6 bases at J; junction bases unmatched: 5. The DNA of the CDR3 is TGTGCCAGCAGTTACTCGATCGCGGGGGGGCCCGGGGAGCTGTTTTTT. Its translation is CASSYSIAGGPGELFF.

This clone was picked up one time. The chain joins TRBV4-1 to TRBJ1-1; D gene ambiguous. Looked up from germline, CDR1 is MGHRA and CDR2 is YSYEKL. The CDR3 extends over 15 amino acids. Deletions cut 2 bases from V and 1 base from J, with 11 bases between. The CDR3: CASSQLERGNTEAFF. CDR3 nucleotide sequence: TGCGCCAGCAGCCAATTGGAGCGCGGGAACACTGAAGCTTTCTTT.

The V gene is TRBV24-1, the J gene TRBJ1-1; D is possibly TRBD1 (6 bases). CDR1 and CDR2 from the germline V gene are KGHDR and SFDVKD. The CDR3 has 14 amino acids. V was trimmed by 7 bases and J by 1 base, leaving 12 bases between them. CDR3 sequence (DNA): TGTGCCACCAGCCCGGGACACCAGAACACTGAAGCTTTCTTT. Its protein is CATSPGHQNTEAFF.

This clone showed up many times. J is TRBJ2-1 and V is TRBV11-3, with TRBD2 identical over 11 bases. Trimming took 1 base from V and 7 from J; bases not matched to a gene: 9. Germline CDR1 reads SGHNT; CDR2 reads YENEEA. This CDR3 contains 17 residues. CDR3 bases: TGTGCCAGCAGCTTAGGGGTTAGCGGGGGGGCGAAGAATGAGCAGTTCTTC. The encoded protein is CASSLGVSGGAKNEQFF.

The chain carries TRBV5-5 and TRBJ1-1, with TRBD1 as a possible D gene (5 bases). Germline V lookup: CDR1 SGHKS, CDR2 YYEKEE (reference sequence). V dropped 4 bases and J dropped 1 base, with 8 bases sitting between them. CDR3 length equals 13 residues. The CDR3 sequence: CASSAGRNTEAFF. The DNA of the CDR3 is TGTGCCAGCAGCGCGGGACGGAACACTGAAGCTTTCTTT.

The chain couples TRBV3-1 (or the pseudogene TRBV3-2) to TRBJ2-1; 11 nucleotides align to TRBD2. CDR1 and CDR2 (germline): LGHDT, YNNKEL (reference sequence). The trim removed 1 base at V and 2 bases at J, leaving 4 bases unmatched. The CDR3 covers 17 residues. The CDR3 bases are TGTGCCAGCAGCCAAGGGGTTAGCGGGGGGGCCTACAATGAGCAGTTCTTC. Amino acid sequence: CASSQGVSGGAYNEQFF.

The chain has TRBV19 and TRBJ2-5; 13 bases line up with TRBD2. Germline values: CDR1 LNHDA, CDR2 SQIVND (reference sequence). The trim removed 2 bases at V and 7 bases at J, leaving 10 bases unmatched. The CDR3 consists of 17 residues. The CDR3 loop is CASSISGTSGVGGTQYF. The CDR3 DNA follows: TGTGCCAGTAGTATATCAGGGACTAGCGGGGTCGGGGGGACCCAGTACTTC.

This chain links TRBV7-2 with TRBJ2-7, with 10 bases identical to TRBD1. This CDR3 region has 15 residues. Per germline, CDR1 SGHTA and CDR2 FQGNSA. With V trimmed by 1 base and J by 5 bases, 5 bases remained unmatched. The CDR3 DNA is TGTGCCAGCAGCTTAGTAGGGACAGGGGCAGACGAGCAGTACTTC. Amino acids: CASSLVGTGADEQYF.

The V and J genes are TRBV10-3 and TRBJ1-3; 11 bases align to TRBD1. Trimming cost V 6 bases and J 0 bases; bases outside gene matches: 4. Germline V gene lookup returns CDR1 ENHRY and CDR2 SYGVKD. The CDR3 spans 16 residues. The CDR3: CAIRSGTGGSGNTIYF. CDR3 DNA sequence: TGTGCCATCAGGTCCGGGACAGGGGGCTCTGGAAACACCATATATTTT.

This clone was detected many times. This chain connects TRBV7-8 to TRBJ1-2; 10 bases line up with TRBD1. CDR1 is SGHVS, CDR2 FQNEAQ, per germline. The CDR3 consists of 14 residues. V shed 3 bases, J shed 3 bases, and the junction held 1 base outside the gene matches. Here the CDR3 DNA reads TGTGCCAGCAGCTTCGGACAGGGGGACTATGGCTACACCTTC. This translates into CASSFGQGDYGYTF. The entire variable domain, with the rest obtained from reference TRBV7-8 and TRBJ1-2, is as follows: GAGVSQSPRYKVAKRGQDVALRCDPISGHVSLFWYQQALGQGPEFLTYFQNEAQLDKSGLPSDRFFAERPEGSVSTLKIQRTQQEDSAVYLCASSFGQGDYGYTFGSGTRLTVV.

The chain employs TRBV6-5 and TRBJ2-7, with 9 nucleotides matching TRBD2. The CDR3 loop spans 14 amino acids. CDR1 is MNHEY, CDR2 SVGAGI, per germline. The junction had 4 bases not matched to a gene; V was cut back by 6 bases and J by 1 base. The CDR3 nucleotides read TGTGCCAGCAGCGGGACTAGCTGGTCCTACGAGCAGTACTTC. Translating gives CASSGTSWSYEQYF.

V gene TRBV19 combines with J gene TRBJ2-7; the match to TRBD1 covers 9 bases. The CDR3 contains 14 residues. Germline CDR1 LNHDA, CDR2 SQIVND (reference sequence). V shed 6 bases, J shed 3 bases, and the junction held 6 bases outside the gene matches. The CDR3 DNA reads as TGTGCCAGTAGCGCCGGGACAGGGTTCTACGAGCAGTACTTC. Its protein is CASSAGTGFYEQYF.

This clone showed up just a few times. The chain is built from TRBV3-1 (or the pseudogene TRBV3-2) and TRBJ2-3, with 9 nucleotides matching TRBD2. This CDR3 spans 12 amino acids. Per germline, CDR1 LGHDT and CDR2 YNNKEL (reference sequence). The V and J ends lost 4 bases and 9 bases, in that order; junction bases with no gene match: 2. CDR3 in DNA: TGTGCCAGCAGCCTGACTAGCGGAACGCAGTATTTT. This codes for CASSLTSGTQYF.

The chain carries TRBV6-5 and TRBJ2-5, with TRBD1 as a possible D gene (6 bases). The CDR3 extends over 16 amino acids. CDR1 MNHEY and CDR2 SVGAGI come from the germline V gene. V shed 2 bases and J shed 2 bases, with 15 bases lying between them. This CDR3 reads CASSYGAGVGQETQYF. The CDR3 DNA follows: TGTGCCAGCAGTTACGGGGCAGGGGTGGGACAAGAGACCCAGTACTTC.

This chain links TRBV7-9 with TRBJ1-1; 7 bases map to TRBD1. V lost 4 bases to trimming and J lost 11 bases; unmatched junction nucleotides: 13. The CDR3 totals 14 residues. Germline V lookup: CDR1 SEHNR, CDR2 FQNEAQ (reference sequence). Written as DNA, the CDR3 is TGTGCCAGCAGCTCAGGGGGACAGCCATTTAGGGCTTTCTTT. Translating it yields CASSSGGQPFRAFF.

The chain has TRBV19 and TRBJ1-6, with TRBD1 matching over 10 bases. Germline V gene sequence: CDR1 LNHDA, CDR2 SQIVND (reference sequence). The CDR3 sequence is 14 residues long. Trimming removed 6 bases from V and 7 bases from J; junction bases left unmatched: 3. In nucleotides, the CDR3 is TGTGCCAGTAGCAGACAGGGGGCGAATTCACCCCTCCACTTT. Its translation is CASSRQGANSPLHF. The whole variable domain, remainder taken from reference TRBV19 and TRBJ1-6, is DGGITQSPKYLFRKEGQNVTLSCEQNLNHDAMYWYRQDPGQGLRLIYYSQIVNDFQKGDIAEGYSVSREKKESFPLTVTSAQKNPTAFYLCASSRQGANSPLHFGNGTRLTVT.

This rearrangement joins TRBV21-1 to TRBJ2-2; the D call TRBD2 from the table was never checked on the DNA. TRBV21-1 is flagged as a pseudogene. The length of the CDR3 is 17 residues. The CDR3 nucleotides are TGTGCCAGCAGCAAAGATATGAGGAGGGAAGTCCCCGGGGAGCTGTTTTTT. This gives the protein CASSKDMRREVPGELFF.

V usage is TRBV6-4 and J usage is TRBJ2-1, with D possibly matching TRBD2 (6 bases). V dropped 6 bases and J dropped 6 bases, with 18 bases sitting between them. CDR1 MRHNA and CDR2 SNTAGT come from the germline V gene. CDR3 length: 15 amino acids. CDR3 DNA sequence: TGTGCCAGCAGCCCGGGGGATCGTGAGGTCAATGAGCAGTTCTTC. It yields the protein CASSPGDREVNEQFF.

V is TRBV29-1 and J is TRBJ2-5; perhaps TRBD1 as D (5 bases). This CDR3 has 10 residues. Germline V gene sequence: CDR1 SQVTM, CDR2 ANQGSEA. The V and J ends lost 7 bases and 5 bases respectively, with 8 bases between them. The CDR3 here is CSGKGETQYF. DNA for the CDR3: TGCAGCGGGAAGGGGGAGACCCAGTACTTC.

CDR3 region: CASSLATFRGQETQYF. The CDR3, as DNA: TGCGCCAGCAGCCTCGCCACGTTTAGGGGGCAAGAGACCCAGTACTTC. The chain recombines TRBV4-1 with TRBJ2-5, with D tentatively TRBD1 (6 bases). The CDR3 sequence is 16 residues long. In germline, CDR1 is MGHRA, CDR2 YSYEKL. V gave up 4 bases and J gave up 2 bases, with 17 bases separating them.

The J gene is TRBJ1-1, the V gene TRBV12-3 or TRBV12-4; possibly TRBD1 for D (5 bases). The CDR3 has 13 residues. V lost 11 bases and J lost 3, with 16 bases in between. In DNA, the CDR3 is TGTGCCTCGAGGGGTGGAGGGGACACTGAAGCTTTCTTT. Its translation is CASRGGGDTEAFF.

The rearrangement joins TRBV3-1 (or the pseudogene TRBV3-2) to TRBJ2-7; no reliable D call. CDR3 size: 14 residues. In germline, CDR1 is LGHDT, CDR2 YNNKEL (reference sequence). Trimming shortened V by 2 bases and J by 6 bases, and 14 bases separated the two germline ends. The CDR3 DNA reads TGTGCCAGCAGCCAACTGAGCCTACCTGGCGAGCAGTACTTC. Translation gives CASSQLSLPGEQYF.

The chain combines TRBV2 with TRBJ1-1; 7 nucleotides agree with TRBD1. With V trimmed by 6 bases and J by 1 base, 2 bases remained unmatched. Looked up from germline, CDR1 is SNHLY and CDR2 is FYNNEI. The CDR3 spans 13 residues. CDR3 nucleotide sequence: TGTGCCAGCAGAGCAGGGGGGAACACTGAAGCTTTCTTT. It encodes CASRAGGNTEAFF.

The chain recombines TRBV30 with TRBJ1-1, with unresolved D. Trimming took 2 bases from V and 8 from J, leaving 12 bases between them. The CDR3 covers 12 residues. CDR1 and CDR2 (germline): GTSNPN, SVGIG (reference sequence). The CDR3 is CAWSKETQEAFF. The CDR3 bases are TGTGCCTGGAGTAAAGAGACACAAGAAGCTTTCTTT.

CDR3 sequence: CASSSGIEQFF. The CDR3 bases are TGTGCCAGCAGCTCCGGGATTGAGCAGTTCTTC. The V gene is TRBV7-3, the J gene TRBJ2-1; perhaps TRBD2 as D (5 bases). Germline CDR1 is SGHTA and CDR2 is FQGTGA. CDR3 length: 11 amino acids. The V and J ends lost 4 bases and 9 bases respectively, with 7 bases between them.

The V gene is TRBV6-2 or TRBV6-3, the J gene TRBJ2-7, with a weak D call TRBD2 (5 bases). Germline V gives CDR1 MNHEY, CDR2 SVGEGT. The CDR3 contains 12 residues. Trimming pared 4 bases from V and 4 bases from J, leaving 8 bases between. Here the CDR3 DNA reads TGTGCCAGCAGTTTGCGGGCTTACGAGCAGTACTTC. Protein: CASSLRAYEQYF.